This T cell receptor (beta chain) derives from a study of OX40 agonist ivuxolimab in advanced cancers. The study's findings and limits: Expanded clones were, on average, more numerous among CD8+ T cells than CD4+.

The method was immunoSEQ multiplex PCR; TCRdb's version includes in-frame clones alone and lacks a portion of them. The table shows 30,000 or so clones, with about nine tenths occurring only once. The CDR3 has 16 residues. Trimming took 4 bases from V and 2 from J; bases not matched to a gene: 6. Germline V gives CDR1 SGHTS, CDR2 YDEGEE. This clone has just one count. Its specificity is unknown. The source material was CD4+ or CD8+ T cells sorted from blood, sampled in a trial of the OX40 agonist ivuxolimab. The chain joins TRBV5-8 to TRBJ2-1; 10 nucleotides line up with TRBD2. This receptor was identified in an adult with an advanced solid tumor such as melanoma, head and neck, liver or kidney cancer. The CDR3 region is CASSPSGLAAYNEQFF. CDR3 nucleotide sequence: TGTGCCAGCAGCCCATCAGGACTAGCGGCCTACAATGAGCAGTTCTTC. Full variable domain (outside the CDR3, taken from reference TRBV5-8 and TRBJ2-1): EAGVTQSPTHLIKTRGQQATLRCSPISGHTSVYWYQQALGLGLQFLLWYDEGEERNRGNFPPRFSGRQFPNYSSELNVNALELEDSALYLCASSPSGLAAYNEQFFGPGTRLTVL.